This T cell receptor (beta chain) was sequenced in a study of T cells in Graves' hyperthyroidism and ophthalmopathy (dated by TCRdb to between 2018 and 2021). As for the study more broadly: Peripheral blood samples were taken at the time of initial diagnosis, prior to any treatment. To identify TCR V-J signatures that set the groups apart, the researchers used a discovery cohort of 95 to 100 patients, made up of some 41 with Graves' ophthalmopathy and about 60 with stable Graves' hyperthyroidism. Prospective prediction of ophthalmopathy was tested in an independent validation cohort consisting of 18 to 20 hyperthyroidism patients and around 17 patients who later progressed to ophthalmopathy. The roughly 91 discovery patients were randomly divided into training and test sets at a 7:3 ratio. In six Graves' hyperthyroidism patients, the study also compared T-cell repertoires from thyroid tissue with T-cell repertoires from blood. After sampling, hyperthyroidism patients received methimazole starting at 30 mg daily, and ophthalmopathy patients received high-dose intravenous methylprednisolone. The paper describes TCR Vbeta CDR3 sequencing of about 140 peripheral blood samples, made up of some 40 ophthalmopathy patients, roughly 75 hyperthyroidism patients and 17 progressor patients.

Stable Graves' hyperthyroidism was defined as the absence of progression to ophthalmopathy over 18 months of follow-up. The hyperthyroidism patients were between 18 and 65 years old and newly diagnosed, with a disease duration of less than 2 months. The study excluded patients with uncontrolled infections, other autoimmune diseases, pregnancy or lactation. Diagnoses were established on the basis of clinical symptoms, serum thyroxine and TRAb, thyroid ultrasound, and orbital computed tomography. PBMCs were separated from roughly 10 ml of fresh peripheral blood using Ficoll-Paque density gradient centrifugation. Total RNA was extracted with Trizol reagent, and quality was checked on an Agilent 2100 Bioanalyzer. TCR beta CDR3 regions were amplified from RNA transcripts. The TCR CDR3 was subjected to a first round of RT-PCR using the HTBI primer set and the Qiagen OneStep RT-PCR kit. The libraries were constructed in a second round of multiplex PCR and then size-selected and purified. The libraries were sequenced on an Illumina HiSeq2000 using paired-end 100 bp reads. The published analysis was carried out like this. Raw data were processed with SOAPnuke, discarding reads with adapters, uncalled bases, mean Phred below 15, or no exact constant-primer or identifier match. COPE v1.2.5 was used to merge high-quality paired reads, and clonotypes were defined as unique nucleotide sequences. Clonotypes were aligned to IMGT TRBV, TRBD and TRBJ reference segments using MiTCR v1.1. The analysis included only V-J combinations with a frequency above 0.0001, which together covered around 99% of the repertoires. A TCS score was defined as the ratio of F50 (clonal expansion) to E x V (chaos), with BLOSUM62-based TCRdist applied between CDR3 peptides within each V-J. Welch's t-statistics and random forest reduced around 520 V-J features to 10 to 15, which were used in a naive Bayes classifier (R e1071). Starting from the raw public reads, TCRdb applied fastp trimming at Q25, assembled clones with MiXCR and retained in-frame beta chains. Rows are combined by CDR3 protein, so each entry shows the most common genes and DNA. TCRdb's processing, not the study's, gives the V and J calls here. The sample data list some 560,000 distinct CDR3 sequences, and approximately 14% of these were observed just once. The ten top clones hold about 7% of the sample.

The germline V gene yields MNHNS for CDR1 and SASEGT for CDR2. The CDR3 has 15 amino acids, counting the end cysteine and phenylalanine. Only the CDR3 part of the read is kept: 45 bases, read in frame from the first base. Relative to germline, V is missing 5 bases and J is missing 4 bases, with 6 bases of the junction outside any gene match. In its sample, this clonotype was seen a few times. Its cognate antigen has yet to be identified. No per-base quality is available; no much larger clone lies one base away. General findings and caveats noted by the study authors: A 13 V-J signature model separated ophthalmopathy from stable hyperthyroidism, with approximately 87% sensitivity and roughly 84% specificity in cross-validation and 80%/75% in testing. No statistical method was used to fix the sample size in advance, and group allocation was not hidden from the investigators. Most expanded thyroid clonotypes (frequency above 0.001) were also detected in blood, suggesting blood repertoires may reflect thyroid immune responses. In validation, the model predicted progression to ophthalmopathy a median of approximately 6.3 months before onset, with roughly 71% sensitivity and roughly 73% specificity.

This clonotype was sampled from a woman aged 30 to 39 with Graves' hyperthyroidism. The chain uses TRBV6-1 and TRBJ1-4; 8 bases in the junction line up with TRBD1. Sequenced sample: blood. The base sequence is TGTGCCAGCAGTTTCGGGACAGGATTTAATGAAAAACTGTTTTTT. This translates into CASSFGTGFNEKLFF.